This entry is about one TCR beta chain. Antigen specificity is unknown. Before DNA extraction, roughly 0.9-11 million cryopreserved PBMC were held in the samples. This sample was taken from a study of long-term antiretroviral therapy in people with HIV. Study-level findings and limits: HIV repertoires spanned narrower CDR3 length ranges than controls.

This was the immunoSEQ v3.0 assay at survey level. Sequenced by immunoSEQ multiplex PCR; TCRdb stores in-frame clones only, minus some. In the table there are about 20,000 clones, 70% to 90% of which are singletons. This CDR3 has 15 amino acids. V gave up 5 bases and J gave up 5 bases, with 20 bases separating them. Germline values: CDR1 SGHRS, CDR2 YFSETQ. This receptor was identified in a man between 60 and 70 years old with HIV. The chain employs TRBV5-1 and TRBJ2-7; D is possibly TRBD1 (6 bases). This specimen was unsorted PBMCs, taken 1.3 years after starting antiretroviral therapy. The CDR3 reads CASSPRSGGGNEQYF. The CDR3 coding sequence is TGCGCCAGCAGTCCCAGATCAGGTGGGGGCAACGAGCAGTACTTC.